These 28 T cell receptor beta chains were all obtained from the same sample, sequenced in a study of T cell repertoires in cytomegalovirus infection. TCRdb used MiXCR to reprocess the reads, holding one entry per CDR3 protein. Of some 270,000 distinct CDR3 sequences in the sample, about 20% were seen once. Their cognate antigens are unknown. The sample consisted of cultured PBMCs, taken from culture after CMV antigen stimulation. These TCRs come from a human donor in good health (CMV status not recorded). Some clones in this sample may be carry-over from other donors' samples.

This sequence joins TRBV15 and TRBJ2-7; weak D call: TRBD2 (7 bases). Germline CDR1 and CDR2: LNHNV and YYDKDF (reference sequence). This CDR3 is 15 amino acids long. V was cut by 1 base and J by 5 bases, with 15 bases left in between. CDR3: CATSRGEGGKDEQYV. In DNA form, the CDR3 reads TGTGCCACCAGCAGAGGGGAGGGGGGCAAAGACGAGCAGTACGTC.

In its sample, this clonotype was seen a few times. The CDR3: CASSFWTSGSESTDTQYF. Written as DNA, the CDR3 is TGTGCCAGCAGCTTCTGGACTAGCGGATCCGAGAGCACAGATACGCAGTATTTT. The chain employs TRBV7-9 and TRBJ2-3; 10 positions agree with TRBD2. The germline V gene has CDR1 SEHNR and CDR2 FQNEAQ (reference sequence). The CDR3 consists of 18 residues. V was pared by 3 bases and J by 0 bases, with 9 bases of the junction left unmatched.

This clonotype was picked up many times. This chain uses TRBV7-2 with TRBJ2-1, with 14 bases that match TRBD2. Per the germline V gene, CDR1 is SGHTA and CDR2 is FQGNSA. This CDR3 is built from 16 residues. With V trimmed by 5 bases and J by 7 bases, 7 bases remained unmatched. CDR3 residues: CASSISGTSGSNEQFF. The DNA of the CDR3 is TGTGCCAGCAGCATATCCGGGACTAGCGGGAGTAATGAGCAGTTCTTC.

This clonotype was recorded a few times. The chain joins TRBV11-3 to TRBJ2-3; 13 bases are shared with TRBD2. This CDR3 is built from 17 residues. With V trimmed by 4 bases and J by 4 bases, 8 bases remained unmatched. From germline, CDR1 is SGHNT and CDR2 YENEEA. The CDR3 sequence: CASSSGTSGTPSDTQYF. In DNA form, the CDR3 reads TGTGCCAGCAGCTCCGGGACTAGCGGGACGCCGTCAGATACGCAGTATTTT.

This clonotype was detected only a few times. V and J are TRBV20-1 and TRBJ2-7; possible D gene TRBD1, 6 bases. This CDR3 is built from 14 residues. Germline CDR1 and CDR2: DFQATT and SNEGSKA (reference sequence). With 4 bases removed from V and 0 bases from J, the gap between germline ends came to 13 bases. The CDR3 nucleotides read TGCAGTGCTATCCAAGGGGGTCGCTCCTACGAGCAGTACTTC. This sequence encodes CSAIQGGRSYEQYF.

This clonotype appeared a few times. V and J are TRBV7-2 and TRBJ2-5; maybe TRBD2 (7 bases). Germline V gene sequence: CDR1 SGHTA, CDR2 FQGNSA. The CDR3 has 15 residues. V was trimmed by 0 bases and J by 5 bases, leaving 13 bases between them. CDR3 nucleotides: TGTGCCAGCAGCTTAGCGGGAGGGGGTGGGGAGACCCAGTACTTC. This codes for CASSLAGGGGETQYF. The variable domain in full, with the rest retrieved from reference TRBV7-2 and TRBJ2-5, is GAGVSQSPSNKVTEKGKDVELRCDPISGHTALYWYRQSLGQGLEFLIYFQGNSAPDKSGLPSDRFSAERTGGSVSTLTIQRTQQEDSAVYLCASSLAGGGGETQYFGPGTRLLVL.

The rearrangement links TRBV29-1 to TRBJ2-3, with D maybe TRBD1 (6 bases). This CDR3 comprises 15 residues. Trimming left V 0 bases short and J 9 bases short, with 19 bases between. Germline V gene data show CDR1 as SQVTM and CDR2 as ANQGSEA. CDR3 region: CSVEDRGFTGTTQYF. The CDR3 nucleotides are TGCAGCGTTGAAGATAGGGGTTTTACAGGGACAACGCAGTATTTT.

This clonotype was counted many times. The V gene is TRBV11-2, the J gene TRBJ2-1, with TRBD2 as a possible D gene (5 bases). Germline lookup yields CDR1 SGHAT and CDR2 FQNNGV. The V gene lost 4 bases and the J gene lost 0 bases, with 13 bases spanning the gap. The CDR3 spans 16 residues. CDR3 nucleotides: TGTGCCAGCAGCTCCGGACTCGAGAGCTCCTACAATGAGCAGTTCTTC. Its translation is CASSSGLESSYNEQFF.

The chain combines TRBV4-1 with TRBJ2-3, with 8 bases that match TRBD2. V lost 4 bases, J lost 2 bases, and 11 bases stayed unmatched. The CDR3 has 17 residues. Germline CDR1 and CDR2: MGHRA and YSYEKL. As DNA, the CDR3 is TGCGCCAGCAGCCTAGTTAAGACTAGCGAGTACACAGATACGCAGTATTTT. Encoded protein: CASSLVKTSEYTDTQYF.

The rearrangement joins TRBV2 to TRBJ2-1; D possibly corresponds to TRBD1 (6 bases). The CDR3 runs to 15 residues. V was cut by 7 bases and J by 0 bases, with 13 bases left in between. Germline V lookup: CDR1 SNHLY, CDR2 FYNNEI. CDR3 nucleotides: TGTGCCAGCACTCCGCAGGGGAGCTCCTACAATGAGCAGTTCTTC. Its translation is CASTPQGSSYNEQFF.

The CDR3 coding sequence is TGTGCCAGCAGCGGTCGACTGGTACACAATGAGCAGTTCTTC. Its translation is CASSGRLVHNEQFF. The chain links TRBV6-2 or TRBV6-3 to TRBJ2-1; D is ambiguous. Trimming shortened V by 6 bases and J by 5 bases, and 14 bases separated the two germline ends. CDR1 and CDR2 (germline): MNHEY, SVGEGT. The CDR3 covers 14 residues.

The rearrangement joins TRBV5-1 to TRBJ2-1; the match to TRBD2 covers 7 bases. This CDR3 spans 13 amino acids. The V and J ends lost 4 bases and 7 bases, in that order; junction bases with no gene match: 5. The germline V gene encodes CDR1 SGHRS and CDR2 YFSETQ. CDR3 residues: CASSPGLWNEQFF. The CDR3 DNA reads as TGCGCCAGCAGCCCGGGACTATGGAATGAGCAGTTCTTC.

The table lists this clonotype with a few counts. The chain carries TRBV7-2 and TRBJ2-4, with 15 nucleotides matching TRBD2. Germline lookup yields CDR1 SGHTA and CDR2 FQGNSA. The CDR3 consists of 16 residues. The V segment lost 3 bases and the J segment 7 bases; nucleotides outside the gene matches: 4. The CDR3 spells CASSFQGLAGGNIQYF. CDR3 DNA sequence: TGTGCCAGCAGCTTCCAAGGACTAGCGGGAGGGAACATTCAGTACTTC.

The rearrangement joins TRBV29-1 to TRBJ1-1, with D unresolved. Germline V gives CDR1 SQVTM, CDR2 ANQGSEA. V dropped 4 bases and J dropped 4 bases, with 7 bases sitting between them. The CDR3 runs 11 residues. This chain's CDR3 is CSVVRTTEAFF. In DNA, the CDR3 is TGCAGCGTTGTTCGGACCACTGAAGCTTTCTTT.

This clonotype was counted a few times. The chain couples TRBV7-9 to TRBJ2-1; no definite D call. Germline V gene lookup returns CDR1 SEHNR and CDR2 FQNEAQ (reference sequence). V dropped 3 bases and J dropped 0 bases, with 9 bases sitting between them. There are 15 residues in the CDR3. In nucleotides, the CDR3 is TGTGCCAGCAGCTTCTCAGTAGGCTCCTACAATGAGCAGTTCTTC. As protein: CASSFSVGSYNEQFF.

The sample holds a few counts of this clonotype. The V and J genes are TRBV27 and TRBJ2-3; no reliable D call. Trimming took off 4 bases at V and 11 bases at J, with 10 bases between the two ends. The CDR3 spans 11 residues. The germline V gene encodes CDR1 MNHEY and CDR2 SMNVEV (reference sequence). The CDR3 DNA follows: TGTGCCAGCAGTTACGGCACCGTGCAGTATTTT. Translating gives CASSYGTVQYF.

The V gene is TRBV12-3 or TRBV12-4, the J gene TRBJ2-3; 8 bases line up with TRBD2. V was clipped by 4 bases and J by 5 bases; unmatched bases: 5. The CDR3 contains 14 residues. CDR3 in amino acids: CASSWPGGEDTQYF. The CDR3 bases are TGTGCCAGCAGTTGGCCGGGGGGGGAAGATACGCAGTATTTT.

This clonotype was recorded at least ten times. The chain employs TRBV7-2 and TRBJ2-1, with 11 bases that match TRBD2. Losses at the gene ends were 1 base for V and 9 bases for J; bases not matched to a gene: 8. Germline-derived CDR1 and CDR2 are SGHTA and FQGNSA. This CDR3 has 16 residues. CDR3 loop: CASSLGGTSGSGEQFF. CDR3 sequence (DNA): TGTGCCAGCAGCTTAGGCGGGACTAGCGGTTCGGGTGAGCAGTTCTTC.

The chain carries TRBV6-6 and TRBJ1-1; TRBD1 aligns across 7 bases. CDR3 size: 16 residues. V was clipped by 4 bases and J by 6 bases; unmatched bases: 14. The germline V gene encodes CDR1 MNHNY and CDR2 SVGAGI (reference sequence). CDR3 residues: CASSSIQLTGTAEAFF. The DNA of the CDR3 is TGTGCCAGCAGTTCCATCCAACTGACAGGGACCGCTGAAGCTTTCTTT.

There are a few counts of this clonotype. CDR3 residues: CASSQESGLIYGYTF. CDR3 coding DNA: TGCGCCAGCAGCCAAGAATCGGGACTGATCTATGGCTACACCTTC. The chain employs TRBV4-1 and TRBJ1-2, with D tentatively TRBD1 (5 bases). V lost 0 bases, J lost 4 bases, and 12 bases lay in between. The CDR3 extends over 15 amino acids. Per germline, CDR1 MGHRA and CDR2 YSYEKL.

The genes are TRBV29-1 and TRBJ2-3; 7 nucleotides agree with TRBD2. Trimming cost V 5 bases and J 5 bases; bases outside gene matches: 7. This CDR3 contains 13 residues. Germline-derived CDR1 and CDR2 are SQVTM and ANQGSEA. In DNA, the CDR3 is TGCAGCGTTTTTGGGCGGGAGTTAGATACGCAGTATTTT. Its translation is CSVFGRELDTQYF.

The V call is TRBV5-1, the J call TRBJ2-7, with D tentatively TRBD1 (5 bases). There are 15 residues in the CDR3. Deletions cut 3 bases from V and 3 bases from J, with 16 bases between. Germline assignment: CDR1 SGHRS and CDR2 YFSETQ. The DNA of the CDR3 is TGCGCCAGCAGCTCCAGGATGGGGCACCTCTACGAGCAGTACTTC. Protein: CASSSRMGHLYEQYF.

The gene calls are TRBV4-1 and TRBJ2-3; 7 bases map to TRBD1. This CDR3 comprises 14 residues. Germline V gives CDR1 MGHRA, CDR2 YSYEKL. The trim removed 2 bases at V and 4 bases at J, leaving 3 bases unmatched. CDR3 sequence reads: CASSQTGVSDTQYF. The CDR3 DNA sequence: TGCGCCAGCAGCCAAACAGGGGTCTCAGATACGCAGTATTTT.

V and J are TRBV19 and TRBJ2-7, with a possible D match to TRBD2 (5 bases). The length of the CDR3 is 13 residues. Germline V lookup: CDR1 LNHDA, CDR2 SQIVND (reference sequence). V lost 6 bases and J 5 bases, leaving 14 bases between the germline ends. CDR3 protein: CASRPRGRDEQYF. CDR3 nucleotides: TGTGCCAGTAGGCCCCGGGGAAGGGACGAGCAGTACTTC.

This clonotype has a count of ten or more. The rearrangement links TRBV2 to TRBJ2-7; D is perhaps TRBD1 (5 bases). The CDR3 loop spans 12 amino acids. The germline gives CDR1 SNHLY, CDR2 FYNNEI. Trimming stripped 5 bases from V and 2 bases from J, with 7 bases between. The CDR3 sequence: CASSRQPYEQYF. Written as DNA, the CDR3 is TGTGCCAGCAGTCGACAGCCCTACGAGCAGTACTTC.

This clonotype was counted a few times. The chain carries TRBV6-2 or TRBV6-3 and TRBJ2-3, with D perhaps matching TRBD2 (6 bases). Germline CDR1 is MNHEY and CDR2 is SVGEGT. CDR3 length: 15 amino acids. Trimming took off 2 bases at V and 4 bases at J, with 13 bases between the two ends. The DNA for the CDR3 is TGTGCCAGCAGTTACGGCCCGGGAGACGCAGATACGCAGTATTTT. Translated, it gives CASSYGPGDADTQYF.

This rearrangement joins TRBV4-3 to TRBJ2-3; D remains unclear. The CDR3 runs to 16 residues. Germline V lookup: CDR1 LGHNA, CDR2 YSLEER. Trimming took 1 base from V and 4 from J, leaving 15 bases between them. DNA of the CDR3: TGCGCCAGCAGCCAAGGCATCGCTAGTGGTTCAGATACGCAGTATTTT. Amino acids: CASSQGIASGSDTQYF.

The chain combines TRBV27 with TRBJ2-1; 10 nucleotides align to TRBD1. Losses at the gene ends were 4 bases for V and 7 bases for J; bases not matched to a gene: 1. The CDR3 contains 13 residues. Germline V gives CDR1 MNHEY, CDR2 SMNVEV (reference sequence). CDR3 DNA: TGTGCCAGCAGTTGGACAGGGGGGAATGAGCAGTTCTTC. This codes for CASSWTGGNEQFF.